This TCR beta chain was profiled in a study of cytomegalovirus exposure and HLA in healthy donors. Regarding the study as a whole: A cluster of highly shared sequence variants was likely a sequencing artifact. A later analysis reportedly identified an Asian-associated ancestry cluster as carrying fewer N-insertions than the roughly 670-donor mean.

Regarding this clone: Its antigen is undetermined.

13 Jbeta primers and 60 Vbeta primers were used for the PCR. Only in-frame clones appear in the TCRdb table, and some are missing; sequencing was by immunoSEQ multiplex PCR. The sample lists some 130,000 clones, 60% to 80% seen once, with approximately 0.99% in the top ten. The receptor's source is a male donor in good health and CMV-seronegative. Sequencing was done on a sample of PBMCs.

Here the CDR3 DNA reads TGTGCCAGCAGTTTATCAAGGGGCTTAAACACTGAAGCTTTCTTT. Translated: CASSLSRGLNTEAFF. V gene TRBV28 combines with J gene TRBJ1-1; D may be TRBD1 (5 bases). Looked up from germline, CDR1 is MDHEN and CDR2 is SYDVKM. V was cut by 1 base and J by 2 bases, with 11 bases left in between. This CDR3 has 15 residues.